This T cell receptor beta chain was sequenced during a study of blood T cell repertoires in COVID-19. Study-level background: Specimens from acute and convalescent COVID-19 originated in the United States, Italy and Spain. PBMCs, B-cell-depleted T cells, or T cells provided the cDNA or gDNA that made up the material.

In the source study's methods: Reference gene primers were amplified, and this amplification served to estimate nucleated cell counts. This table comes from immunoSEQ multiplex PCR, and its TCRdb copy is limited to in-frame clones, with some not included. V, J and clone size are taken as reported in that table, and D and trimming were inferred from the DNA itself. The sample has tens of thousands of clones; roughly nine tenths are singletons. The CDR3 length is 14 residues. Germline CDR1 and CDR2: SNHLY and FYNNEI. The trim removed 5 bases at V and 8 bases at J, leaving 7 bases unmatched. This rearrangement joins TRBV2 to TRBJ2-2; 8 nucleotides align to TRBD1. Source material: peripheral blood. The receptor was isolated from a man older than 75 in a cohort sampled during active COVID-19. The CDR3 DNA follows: TGTGCCAGCAGTCAGAGAGGGACAGGTGGGGAGCTGTTTTTT. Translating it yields CASSQRGTGGELFF.